Presented here are 25 T cell receptor beta chains from one specimen sequenced in a study of CD8 T cells in ankylosing spondylitis (dated by TCRdb to 2016 to 2017). Receptor libraries were prepared by 5' RACE. Instrument used: Illumina HiSeq 2500. TCRdb ran its own pipeline on the public reads, namely fastp trimming at Q25 and MiXCR clone calling, and kept in-frame beta chains. Rows with one shared CDR3 protein collapse into an entry with the most common genes and DNA. Within this sample are about 240,000 distinct CDR3 sequences, with 20% to 30% of them counted one time only. The ten largest clonotypes hold roughly 0.67% of the sample. Input material: blood, either unsorted or a sorted T cell fraction (not recorded which). The receptor set was obtained from a male donor with ankylosing spondylitis or in good health (not recorded which).

This clonotype has a count of ten or more. V usage is TRBV12-3 or TRBV12-4 and J usage is TRBJ1-5; D is perhaps TRBD1 (5 bases). The V gene lost 6 bases and the J gene lost 5 bases, with 11 bases spanning the gap. The CDR3 is 13 residues long. CDR3 region: CASRNRGDQPQHF. CDR3 DNA sequence: TGTGCCAGCAGGAACAGAGGGGATCAGCCCCAGCATTTT.

The V and J genes are TRBV10-3 and TRBJ2-1; TRBD2 matches 15 bases. The CDR3 consists of 16 residues. V dropped 4 bases and J dropped 5; count of bases not matched to a gene: 3. The germline CDR1 and CDR2 sequences are ENHRY and SYGVKD. The CDR3 DNA is TGTGCCATCAGTGGGGGACTAGCGGGGGGCGACAATGAGCAGTTCTTC. Translating it yields CAISGGLAGGDNEQFF.

This clonotype has ten or more counts. The chain joins TRBV7-2 to TRBJ2-2, with D maybe TRBD1 (5 bases). This CDR3 has 15 residues. The germline CDR1 and CDR2 sequences are SGHTA and FQGNSA. The germline V and J ends were trimmed by 2 bases and 4 bases, with 11 bases remaining between them. CDR3 sequence (DNA): TGTGCCAGCAGCTTAATGGGGCCGGGCACCGGGGAGCTGTTTTTT. Residues: CASSLMGPGTGELFF.

This chain connects TRBV7-2 to TRBJ2-1; TRBD2 might be the D (6 bases). V dropped 1 base and J dropped 10 bases, with 17 bases sitting between them. The germline gives CDR1 SGHTA, CDR2 FQGNSA. CDR3 length: 15 residues. The DNA of the CDR3 is TGTGCCAGCAGCTTAGGAAGTAGCGGTGGAGTCGAGCAGTTCTTC. Translation gives CASSLGSSGGVEQFF.

The rearrangement uses TRBV20-1 and TRBJ2-7; 9 bases map to TRBD2. The V segment lost 3 bases and the J segment 2 bases; nucleotides outside the gene matches: 5. There are 14 residues in the CDR3. The V gene's germline CDR1 is DFQATT and CDR2 SNEGSKA (reference sequence). CDR3: CSARVAGATYEQYF. For the CDR3, the DNA is TGCAGTGCTAGGGTAGCGGGGGCAACCTACGAGCAGTACTTC.

This sequence joins TRBV20-1 and TRBJ2-3; TRBD2 matches 11 bases. From germline, CDR1 is DFQATT and CDR2 SNEGSKA (reference sequence). With 1 base clipped from V and 0 bases from J, the junction kept 12 bases outside the gene matches. The CDR3 runs 19 residues. CDR3 DNA sequence: TGCAGTGCTAGAGGGGATGGGGGTAGCGGGGGGGCTAGCACAGATACGCAGTATTTT. It yields the protein CSARGDGGSGGASTDTQYF.

This clonotype occurred a few times. This rearrangement joins TRBV24-1 to TRBJ2-3, with 7 bases that match TRBD1. This CDR3 comprises 16 residues. The V and J ends lost 4 bases and 1 base, in that order; junction bases with no gene match: 7. From germline, CDR1 is KGHDR and CDR2 SFDVKD. CDR3 protein: CATSDVRGGGTDTQYF. DNA of the CDR3: TGTGCCACCAGTGACGTTCGAGGGGGCGGCACAGATACGCAGTATTTT.

There are a few counts of this clonotype. The chain is built from TRBV29-1 and TRBJ2-7; no clear D. The length of the CDR3 is 14 residues. Per germline, CDR1 SQVTM and CDR2 ANQGSEA. V gave up 2 bases and J gave up 1 base, with 12 bases separating them. The CDR3 here is CSVEIGPLSYEQYF. DNA for the CDR3: TGCAGCGTTGAAATAGGGCCGCTATCCTACGAGCAGTACTTC.

This clonotype was detected once. The chain is built from TRBV20-1 and TRBJ2-7; D tentatively reads TRBD1 or TRBD2 (5 bases each). Trimming took off 5 bases at V and 6 bases at J, with 23 bases between the two ends. The CDR3 has 15 amino acids. Germline V gene sequence: CDR1 DFQATT, CDR2 SNEGSKA (reference sequence). The CDR3 loop reads CSAQNGALQLGEQYF. The CDR3 DNA sequence: TGCAGTGCTCAAAACGGGGCTTTGCAACTTGGCGAGCAGTACTTC.

V usage is TRBV10-3 and J usage is TRBJ2-7, with D maybe TRBD2 (6 bases). Germline V gene lookup returns CDR1 ENHRY and CDR2 SYGVKD. The CDR3 sequence is 14 residues long. V was trimmed by 7 bases and J by 1 base, leaving 14 bases between them. CDR3 sequence reads: CAITQGLASYEQYF. The CDR3 nucleotides are TGTGCCATCACCCAGGGACTGGCATCCTACGAGCAGTACTTC.

The gene calls are TRBV20-1 and TRBJ1-1, with D possibly TRBD1 on 5 matching bases. Trimming cost V 1 base and J 5 bases, with 11 bases left between them. Germline-derived CDR1 and CDR2 are DFQATT and SNEGSKA (reference sequence). The CDR3 extends over 13 amino acids. The CDR3 region is CSARGPGVTEAFF. The CDR3 DNA follows: TGCAGTGCTAGAGGTCCGGGGGTAACTGAAGCTTTCTTT.

This sequence joins TRBV20-1 and TRBJ1-1; D is uncertain. Germline CDR1 and CDR2: DFQATT and SNEGSKA (reference sequence). This CDR3 spans 11 amino acids. V was pared by 6 bases and J by 7 bases, with 12 bases between. The CDR3 spells CSALGQVEAFF. CDR3 nucleotide sequence: TGCAGTGCCCTCGGTCAGGTTGAAGCTTTCTTT.

This clonotype was counted between two and nine times. The rearrangement joins TRBV5-1 to TRBJ2-4, with D possibly matching TRBD1 (6 bases). The CDR3 extends over 16 amino acids. Germline V CDR1 and CDR2: SGHRS, YFSETQ. The V end lost 0 bases, the J end lost 0 bases, and 10 bases lay between the germline ends. In DNA form, the CDR3 reads TGCGCCAGCAGCTTGGGACAGGCGTTAGCCAAAAACATTCAGTACTTC. Translation gives CASSLGQALAKNIQYF.

The rearrangement joins TRBV29-1 to TRBJ2-3; either TRBD1 or TRBD2 may supply D (5 bases each). This CDR3 has 14 residues. Looked up from germline, CDR1 is SQVTM and CDR2 is ANQGSEA. Trimming cost V 6 bases and J 4 bases, with 17 bases left between them. The CDR3 coding sequence is TGCAGCGTGAGGGACCGACCCGGCGCAGATACGCAGTATTTT. Translated, it gives CSVRDRPGADTQYF.

The table lists this clonotype with a few counts. The gene calls are TRBV12-3 or TRBV12-4 and TRBJ1-5; D gene ambiguous. This CDR3 has 13 residues. V lost 7 bases to trimming and J lost 8 bases, with 15 bases between them. This CDR3 is CASTPGRSEPQHF. CDR3 in DNA: TGTGCCAGCACCCCCGGACGGTCTGAGCCCCAGCATTTT.

This chain connects TRBV12-3 or TRBV12-4 to TRBJ2-5, with TRBD1 matching 8 bases. The CDR3 length is 13 residues. J lost 5 bases, V lost 6 bases, and 5 bases had no gene match. In DNA form, the CDR3 reads TGTGCCAGCAGGACGGACAGGGTGGAGACCCAGTACTTC. Translating it yields CASRTDRVETQYF.

The J gene is TRBJ2-3, the V gene TRBV4-2, with D unresolved. CDR3 size: 14 residues. Per the germline V gene, CDR1 is LGHNA and CDR2 is YNFKEQ. The V end lost 1 base, the J end lost 0 bases, and 5 bases lay between the germline ends. CDR3 sequence: CASSQVGSTDTQYF. The DNA of the CDR3 is TGTGCCAGCAGCCAAGTAGGAAGCACAGATACGCAGTATTTT.

V is TRBV20-1 and J is TRBJ2-7, with TRBD1 matching over 8 bases. CDR3 length equals 13 residues. V lost 6 bases to trimming and J lost 2 bases; unmatched junction nucleotides: 6. Germline CDR1 reads DFQATT; CDR2 reads SNEGSKA (reference sequence). The CDR3 nucleotides read TGCAGTGCGCCGACAGGGGCCCCCTACGAGCAGTACTTC. Translated, it gives CSAPTGAPYEQYF.

This clonotype was recorded many times. CDR3 sequence: CASTPPAEQTQYF. The CDR3 nucleotides read TGTGCCAGCACCCCACCGGCGGAGCAGACCCAGTACTTC. This chain uses TRBV7-9 with TRBJ2-5; D remains ambiguous. Germline lookup yields CDR1 SEHNR and CDR2 FQNEAQ (reference sequence). V gave up 7 bases and J gave up 6 bases, with 15 bases separating them. This CDR3 region has 13 residues.

This chain joins TRBV10-3 and TRBJ1-1, with 9 bases fitting TRBD1. This CDR3 region has 19 residues. From germline, CDR1 is ENHRY and CDR2 SYGVKD. Trimming took 3 bases from V and 3 from J; bases not matched to a gene: 17. The CDR3 DNA reads as TGTGCCATCAGTGAACGGTACGGGACAGGGATGGTTCGGGACACTGAAGCTTTCTTT. Translation: CAISERYGTGMVRDTEAFF.

This clonotype was observed at least ten times. The chain is built from TRBV29-1 and TRBJ2-3; D perhaps matches TRBD2 (6 bases). The CDR3 covers 12 residues. The germline gives CDR1 SQVTM, CDR2 ANQGSEA. V dropped 7 bases and J dropped 5 bases, with 13 bases sitting between them. CDR3 sequence: CSAGGGGDTQYF. DNA for the CDR3: TGCAGCGCTGGGGGAGGCGGAGATACGCAGTATTTT.

The DNA of the CDR3 is TGTGCCAGCAGCCTGCGGCTGGACGGGGGACCTCAAGTACCCTACAATGAGCAGTTCTTC. This codes for CASSLRLDGGPQVPYNEQFF. The J gene is TRBJ2-1, the V gene TRBV11-2; TRBD2 is a possible D gene (6 bases). The CDR3 spans 20 residues. Germline V gene sequence: CDR1 SGHAT, CDR2 FQNNGV. Trimming stripped 5 bases from V and 2 bases from J, with 28 bases between.

This clonotype was recorded many times. This chain uses TRBV5-6 with TRBJ2-1, with 7 bases fitting TRBD1. The junction had 4 bases not matched to a gene; V was cut back by 5 bases and J by 8 bases. The CDR3 has 12 residues. The germline CDR1 and CDR2 sequences are SGHDT and YYEEEE. The CDR3 is CASRSTGYEQFF. The CDR3, as DNA: TGTGCCAGCAGGTCGACAGGGTATGAGCAGTTCTTC.

J is TRBJ2-7 and V is TRBV29-1; D not certain. The V gene lost 0 bases and the J gene lost 4 bases, with 7 bases spanning the gap. The length of the CDR3 is 12 residues. The germline V gene encodes CDR1 SQVTM and CDR2 ANQGSEA. CDR3 sequence reads: CSVEDPAYEQYF. The DNA for the CDR3 is TGCAGCGTTGAAGATCCAGCATACGAGCAGTACTTC.

The rearrangement joins TRBV20-1 to TRBJ1-6; tentative D call: TRBD1 (5 bases). CDR3 length equals 14 residues. Germline CDR1 reads DFQATT; CDR2 reads SNEGSKA (reference sequence). V lost 5 bases, J lost 5 bases, and 13 bases lay in between. Written as DNA, the CDR3 is TGCAGTGCTGGCCGGACACAAGATAATTCACCCCTCCACTTT. It yields the protein CSAGRTQDNSPLHF.